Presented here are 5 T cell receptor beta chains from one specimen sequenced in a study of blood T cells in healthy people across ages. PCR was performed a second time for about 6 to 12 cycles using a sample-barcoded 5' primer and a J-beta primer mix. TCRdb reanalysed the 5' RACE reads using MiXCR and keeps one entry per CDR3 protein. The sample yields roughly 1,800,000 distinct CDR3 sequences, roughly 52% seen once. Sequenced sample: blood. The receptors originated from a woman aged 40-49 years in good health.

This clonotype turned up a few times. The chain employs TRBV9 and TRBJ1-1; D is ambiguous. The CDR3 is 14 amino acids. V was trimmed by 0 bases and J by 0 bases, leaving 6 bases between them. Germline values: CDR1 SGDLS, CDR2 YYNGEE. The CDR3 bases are TGTGCCAGCAGCGTAGAGGGTGTGAACACTGAAGCTTTCTTT. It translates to CASSVEGVNTEAFF.

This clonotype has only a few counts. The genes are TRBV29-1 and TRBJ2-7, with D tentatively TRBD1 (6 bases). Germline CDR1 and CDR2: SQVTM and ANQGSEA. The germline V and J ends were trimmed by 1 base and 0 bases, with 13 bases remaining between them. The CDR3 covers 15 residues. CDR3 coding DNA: TGCAGCGTTGAAGTAGGGACACCGTTCTCCTACGAGCAGTACTTC. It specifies CSVEVGTPFSYEQYF.

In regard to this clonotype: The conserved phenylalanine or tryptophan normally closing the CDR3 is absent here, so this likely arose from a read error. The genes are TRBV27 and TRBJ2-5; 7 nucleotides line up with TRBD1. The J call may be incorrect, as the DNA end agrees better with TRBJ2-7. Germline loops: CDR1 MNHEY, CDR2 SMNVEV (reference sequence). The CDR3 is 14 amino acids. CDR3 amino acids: CARVPGQFSYEQYL. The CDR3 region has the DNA TGTGCCAGGGTACCGGGACAGTTCTCCTACGAGCAGTACTTA.

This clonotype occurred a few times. This CDR3 reads CASSQSLGHIKQNEQFF. CDR3 sequence (DNA): TGCGCCAGCAGCCAGTCCCTAGGGCATATCAAACAGAATGAGCAGTTCTTC. This chain uses TRBV4-3 with TRBJ2-1; D not resolved. The CDR3 loop spans 17 amino acids. Deletions cut 3 bases from V and 7 bases from J, with 22 bases between. CDR1 LGHNA and CDR2 YSLEER come from the germline V gene.

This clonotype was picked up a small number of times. CDR3 sequence (DNA): TGTGCCAGCAGCCAAATCAGGGGGGCGCAAGAGACCCAGTACTTC. It encodes CASSQIRGAQETQYF. The chain employs TRBV7-2 and TRBJ2-5; perhaps TRBD1 as D (7 bases). From germline, CDR1 is SGHTA and CDR2 FQGNSA. V was pared by 5 bases and J by 2 bases, with 15 bases between. The CDR3 is 15 amino acids.